The 11 T cell receptor beta chains reported below all come from one sample, sequenced in a study of T cell responses to AZD1222 COVID-19 vaccine. Sequenced by immunoSEQ multiplex PCR; TCRdb stores in-frame clones only, minus some. Here the sample spans 200,000 or so clones, almost 95% being singletons. The material was peripheral blood, obtained on day 0 of AZD1222 vaccination. The source is an adult in good health.

This clone came up once. This chain uses TRBV5-6 with TRBJ2-7, with D perhaps given as TRBD1 or TRBD2 (5 bases each). Trimming shortened V by 4 bases and J by 3 bases, and 11 bases separated the two germline ends. The CDR3 sequence is 13 residues long. Germline-derived CDR1 and CDR2 are SGHDT and YYEEEE. The CDR3: CASSPRGSYEQYF. The DNA for the CDR3 is TGTGCCAGCAGCCCACGGGGCAGCTACGAGCAGTACTTC.

The chain employs TRBV7-8 and TRBJ1-1, with TRBD1 matching 8 bases. Germline V gene lookup returns CDR1 SGHVS and CDR2 FQNEAQ. This CDR3 is built from 12 residues. V shed 3 bases, J shed 10 bases, and the junction held 4 bases outside the gene matches. CDR3 sequence: CASSLGGTGAFF. CDR3 bases: TGTGCCAGCAGCTTGGGGGGGACAGGAGCTTTCTTT. The full variable domain, completed using reference TRBV7-8 and TRBJ1-1, is GAGVSQSPRYKVAKRGQDVALRCDPISGHVSLFWYQQALGQGPEFLTYFQNEAQLDKSGLPSDRFFAERPEGSVSTLKIQRTQQEDSAVYLCASSLGGTGAFFGQGTRLTVV.

The chain couples TRBV5-4 to TRBJ2-4; tentative D call: TRBD2 (6 bases). Germline V gives CDR1 SGHNT, CDR2 YYREEE (reference sequence). Trimming removed 2 bases from V and 6 bases from J, with 21 bases in between. The CDR3 has 17 residues. CDR3 bases: TGTGCCAGCAGCTTCTACGGGACGGTGGGAGGTAGAAACATTCAGTACTTC. Translating it yields CASSFYGTVGGRNIQYF.

The rearrangement joins TRBV7-3 to TRBJ2-1; D is unresolved. The germline CDR1 and CDR2 sequences are SGHTA and FQGTGA. Trimming cost V 1 base and J 7 bases, with 5 bases left between them. The CDR3 is made up of 12 amino acids. This chain's CDR3 is CASSLNTNEQFF. As DNA, the CDR3 is TGTGCCAGCAGCTTAAACACGAATGAGCAGTTCTTC.

The chain carries TRBV15 and TRBJ1-5; D is unclear. This CDR3 has 16 residues. V lost 0 bases and J lost 7, with 16 bases in between. From germline, CDR1 is LNHNV and CDR2 YYDKDF (reference sequence). The CDR3 coding sequence is TGTGCCACCAGCAGAGATCTTGCATCAGCCGGACAGCCCCAGCATTTT. This gives the protein CATSRDLASAGQPQHF. Combining the CDR3 with reference TRBV15 and TRBJ1-5 gives the whole variable domain DAMVIQNPRYQVTQFGKPVTLSCSQTLNHNVMYWYQQKSSQAPKLLFHYYDKDFNNEADTPDNFQSRRPNTSFCFLDIRSPGLGDTAMYLCATSRDLASAGQPQHFGDGTRLSIL.

V and J are TRBV20-1 and TRBJ1-5; D not certain. Deletions cut 3 bases from V and 0 bases from J, with 3 bases between. The V gene's germline CDR1 is DFQATT and CDR2 SNEGSKA (reference sequence). CDR3 length: 12 residues. The CDR3 loop is CSASRSNQPQHF. The CDR3 DNA follows: TGCAGTGCTAGTCGTAGCAATCAGCCCCAGCATTTT.

The chain employs TRBV7-9 and TRBJ1-1; D not resolved. The CDR3 extends over 13 amino acids. V lost 3 bases to trimming and J lost 8 bases, with 13 bases between them. CDR1 and CDR2 from the germline V gene are SEHNR and FQNEAQ (reference sequence). CDR3: CASSFSKVAEAFF. The CDR3 coding sequence is TGTGCCAGCAGCTTTTCCAAGGTCGCCGAAGCTTTCTTT.

The rearrangement links TRBV28 to TRBJ2-1; TRBD2 matches 7 bases. The CDR3 consists of 13 residues. Per germline, CDR1 MDHEN and CDR2 SYDVKM. The junction had 1 base not matched to a gene; V was cut back by 5 bases and J by 3 bases. The CDR3 DNA follows: TGTGCCAGCAGTCGGGGGGACTACAATGAGCAGTTCTTC. The encoded protein is CASSRGDYNEQFF.

The J gene is TRBJ2-2, the V gene TRBV18; TRBD1 or TRBD2 may be the D gene (5 bases each). Per the germline V gene, CDR1 is KGHSH and CDR2 is LQKENI. Trimming removed 6 bases at V and 0 bases at J, with 11 bases between. This CDR3 has 15 residues. The CDR3 DNA follows: TGTGCCAGCTCGGCCGGGACGGCGAACACCGGGGAGCTGTTTTTT. This codes for CASSAGTANTGELFF.

This clone was observed once. V and J are TRBV2 and TRBJ1-1; 8 positions agree with TRBD1. In germline, CDR1 is SNHLY, CDR2 FYNNEI. The ends lost 6 bases at V and 0 bases at J; junction bases unmatched: 6. The CDR3 totals 15 residues. The CDR3 sequence is CASRKTGELNTEAFF. For the CDR3, the DNA is TGTGCCAGCAGAAAGACAGGGGAATTGAACACTGAAGCTTTCTTT.

A single count supports this clone. This chain links TRBV2 with TRBJ2-5; D gene uncertain. V lost 3 bases and J 2 bases, leaving 4 bases between the germline ends. This CDR3 has 12 residues. CDR1 is SNHLY and CDR2 is FYNNEI in the germline V gene. CDR3 in DNA: TGTGCCAGCAGTGACCGGCAAGAGACCCAGTACTTC. Its translation: CASSDRQETQYF. The full variable domain, in which reference TRBV2 and TRBJ2-5 provide the parts outside the CDR3, is EPEVTQTPSHQVTQMGQEVILRCVPISNHLYFYWYRQILGQKVEFLVSFYNNEISEKSEIFDDQFSVERPDGSNFTLKIRSTKLEDSAMYFCASSDRQETQYFGPGTRLLVL.